This paragraph covers one TCR beta chain sequence. Its antigen is unidentified. Naive CD8 isolation took CD45RO-negative cells positively selected for CCR7 and excluded terminally differentiated effector memory CD45RA+ cells. In the source study's methods: Because ImmunoSEQ provided only junction sequences with no quality scores, the filtering differed. Clones were sequenced by immunoSEQ multiplex PCR, and TCRdb holds only the in-frame ones, with some missing. V and J calls plus clone size are reproduced from that table; the DNA served to infer D and trimming. The table includes hundreds of thousands of clones, roughly 98% detected once. The data belong to a study of shared clonotypes between healthy human individuals. Study background: The composition of the donors was a couple of women and a few men aged 18 to 49. Used for every donor were three CD4 naive, three CD4 memory, two CD8 naive and one CD8 memory plate. The study's findings and limits: The genetic and exposure-history diversity represented was limited by few donors.

The sequencing input was naive CD8+ T cells sorted from blood. This clonotype was obtained from a man under 40 in good health.

This CDR3 is CASSSLVGTPGTDTQYF. The CDR3 coding sequence is TGTGCCAGCAGCTCTCTCGTCGGTACGCCTGGCACAGATACGCAGTATTTT. The V gene is TRBV28, the J gene TRBJ2-3; no reliable D call. The germline V and J ends were trimmed by 6 bases and 1 base, with 20 bases remaining between them. CDR1 and CDR2 (germline): MDHEN, SYDVKM. CDR3 length: 17 residues.